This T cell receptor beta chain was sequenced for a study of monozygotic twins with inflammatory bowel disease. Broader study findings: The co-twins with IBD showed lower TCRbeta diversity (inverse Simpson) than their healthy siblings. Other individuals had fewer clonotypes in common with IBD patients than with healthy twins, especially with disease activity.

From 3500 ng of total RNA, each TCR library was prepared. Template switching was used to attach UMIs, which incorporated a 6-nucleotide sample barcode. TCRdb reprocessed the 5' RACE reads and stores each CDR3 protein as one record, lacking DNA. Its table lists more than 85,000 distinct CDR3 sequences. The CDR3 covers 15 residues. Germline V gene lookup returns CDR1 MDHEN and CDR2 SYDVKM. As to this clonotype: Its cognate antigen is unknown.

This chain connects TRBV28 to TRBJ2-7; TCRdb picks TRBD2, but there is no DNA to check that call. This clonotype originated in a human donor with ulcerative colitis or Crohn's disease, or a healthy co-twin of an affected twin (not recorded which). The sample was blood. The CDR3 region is CASSLVGVDTYEQYF.